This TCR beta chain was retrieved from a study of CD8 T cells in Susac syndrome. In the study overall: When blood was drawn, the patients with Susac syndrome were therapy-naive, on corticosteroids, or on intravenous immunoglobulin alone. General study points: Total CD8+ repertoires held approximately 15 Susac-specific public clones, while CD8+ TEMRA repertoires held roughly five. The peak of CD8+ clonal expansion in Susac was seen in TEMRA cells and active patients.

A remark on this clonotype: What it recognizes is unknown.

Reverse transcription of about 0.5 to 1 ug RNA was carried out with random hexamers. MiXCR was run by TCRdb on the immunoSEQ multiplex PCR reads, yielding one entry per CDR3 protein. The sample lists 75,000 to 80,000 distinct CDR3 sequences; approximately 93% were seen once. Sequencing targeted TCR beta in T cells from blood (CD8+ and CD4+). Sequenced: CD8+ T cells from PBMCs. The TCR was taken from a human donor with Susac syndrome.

CDR3: CASSLSGTGVPGGSYNEQFF. For the CDR3, the DNA is TGTGCCAGCAGCTTATCCGGGACAGGGGTCCCTGGTGGGTCGTACAATGAGCAGTTCTTC. This chain uses TRBV7-6 with TRBJ2-1; the match to TRBD1 covers 10 bases. From germline, CDR1 is SGHVS and CDR2 FNYEAQ. The CDR3 covers 20 residues. Trimming at V came to 2 bases and at J to 4 bases, leaving 17 bases not matched to a gene. Full variable domain (missing parts from reference TRBV7-6 and TRBJ2-1): GAGVSQSPRYKVTKRGQDVALRCDPISGHVSLYWYRQALGQGPEFLTYFNYEAQQDKSGLPNDRFSAERPEGSISTLTIQRTEQRDSAMYRCASSLSGTGVPGGSYNEQFFGPGTRLTVL.